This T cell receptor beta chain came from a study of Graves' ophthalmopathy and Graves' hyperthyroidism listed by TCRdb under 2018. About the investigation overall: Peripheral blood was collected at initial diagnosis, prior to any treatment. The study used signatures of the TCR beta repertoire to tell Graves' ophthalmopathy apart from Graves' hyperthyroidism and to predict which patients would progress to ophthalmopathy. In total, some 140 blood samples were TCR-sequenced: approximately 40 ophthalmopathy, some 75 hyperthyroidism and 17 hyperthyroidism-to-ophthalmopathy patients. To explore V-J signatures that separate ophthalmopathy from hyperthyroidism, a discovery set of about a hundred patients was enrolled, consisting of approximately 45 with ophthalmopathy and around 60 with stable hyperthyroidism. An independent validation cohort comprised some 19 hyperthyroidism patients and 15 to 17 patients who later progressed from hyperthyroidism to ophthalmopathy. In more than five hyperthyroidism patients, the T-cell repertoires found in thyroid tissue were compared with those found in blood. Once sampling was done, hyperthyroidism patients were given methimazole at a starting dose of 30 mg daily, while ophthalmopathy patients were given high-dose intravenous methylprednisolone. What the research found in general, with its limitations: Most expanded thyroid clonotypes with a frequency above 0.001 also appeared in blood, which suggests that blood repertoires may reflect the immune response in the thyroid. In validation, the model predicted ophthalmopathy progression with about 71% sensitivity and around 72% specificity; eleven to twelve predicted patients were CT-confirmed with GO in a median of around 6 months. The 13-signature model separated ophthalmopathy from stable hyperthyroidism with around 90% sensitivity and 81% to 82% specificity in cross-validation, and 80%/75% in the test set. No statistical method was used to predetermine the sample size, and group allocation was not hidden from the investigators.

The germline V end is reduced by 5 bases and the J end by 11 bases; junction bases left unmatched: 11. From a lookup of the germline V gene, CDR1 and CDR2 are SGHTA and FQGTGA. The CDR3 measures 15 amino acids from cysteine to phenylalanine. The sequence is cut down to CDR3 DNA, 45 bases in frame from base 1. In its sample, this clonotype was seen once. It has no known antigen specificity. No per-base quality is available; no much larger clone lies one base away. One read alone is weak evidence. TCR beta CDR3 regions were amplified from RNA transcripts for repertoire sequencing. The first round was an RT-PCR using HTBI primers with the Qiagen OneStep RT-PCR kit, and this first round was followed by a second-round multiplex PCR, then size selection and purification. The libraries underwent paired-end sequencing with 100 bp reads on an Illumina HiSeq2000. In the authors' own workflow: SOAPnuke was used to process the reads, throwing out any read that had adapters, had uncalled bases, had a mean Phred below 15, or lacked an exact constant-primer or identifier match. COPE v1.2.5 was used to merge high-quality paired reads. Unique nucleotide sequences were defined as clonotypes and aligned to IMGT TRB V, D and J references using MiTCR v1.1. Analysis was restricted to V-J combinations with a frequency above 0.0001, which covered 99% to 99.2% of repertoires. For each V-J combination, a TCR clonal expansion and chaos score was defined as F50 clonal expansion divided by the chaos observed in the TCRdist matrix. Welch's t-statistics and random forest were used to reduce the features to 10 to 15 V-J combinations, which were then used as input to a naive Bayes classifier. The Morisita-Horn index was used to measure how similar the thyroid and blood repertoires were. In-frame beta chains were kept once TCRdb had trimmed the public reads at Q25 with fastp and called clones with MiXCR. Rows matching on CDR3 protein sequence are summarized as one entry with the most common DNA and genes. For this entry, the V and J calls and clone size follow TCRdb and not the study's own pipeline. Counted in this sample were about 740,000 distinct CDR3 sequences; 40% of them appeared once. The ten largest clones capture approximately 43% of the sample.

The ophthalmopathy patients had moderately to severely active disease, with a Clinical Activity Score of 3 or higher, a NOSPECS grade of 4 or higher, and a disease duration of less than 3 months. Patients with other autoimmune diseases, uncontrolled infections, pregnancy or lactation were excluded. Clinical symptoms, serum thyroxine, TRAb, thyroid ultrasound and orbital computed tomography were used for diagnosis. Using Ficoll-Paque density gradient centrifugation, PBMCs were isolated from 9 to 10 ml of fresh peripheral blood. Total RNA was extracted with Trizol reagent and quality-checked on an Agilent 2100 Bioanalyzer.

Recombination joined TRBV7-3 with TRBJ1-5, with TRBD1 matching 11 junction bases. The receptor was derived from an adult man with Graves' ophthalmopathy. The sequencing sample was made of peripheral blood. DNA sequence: TGTGCCAGCAGCCCACAGGGGACAGGGGGAGAGACCCAGCATTTT. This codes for CASSPQGTGGETQHF.